This entry features one T cell receptor beta chain sequence. The target antigen is unknown. 13 Jbeta primers and 60 Vbeta primers were used for the PCR. In the authors' methods: In a later analysis, the count reached 80 million or so unique TCR beta chains, with around 10 million shared. Sequencing used immunoSEQ multiplex PCR; TCRdb keeps in-frame clones, though not all of them. D and trimming were read from the DNA, whereas the V and J calls and clone size are those reported in that table. The specimen's table records some 140,000 clones. This record comes from a study of cytomegalovirus exposure and HLA in healthy donors. The study's findings and limits: High specificity and sensitivity for cytomegalovirus status were reported for the classifier. Per published accounts, TCR beta sequences correctly predicted the HLA-A and HLA-B alleles of most subjects.

The clonotype was recovered from a woman aged 40 to 50 in good health and CMV-seronegative. Specimen: PBMCs.

The DNA of the CDR3 is TGTGCCAGCAGTTACGACAGGAGCTCTGGAAACACCATATATTTT. This encodes CASSYDRSSGNTIYF. The rearrangement uses TRBV6-6 and TRBJ1-3; TRBD1 might be the D (6 bases). The CDR3 runs to 15 residues. V lost 2 bases, J lost 0 bases, and 8 bases lay in between. CDR1 is MNHNY, CDR2 SVGAGI, per germline (reference sequence).